A single sample gave rise to the 10 T cell receptor beta chains below, sequenced in a study of beta chain features in type 1 diabetes. Study-level findings and limits: Type 1 diabetes patients had moderately but significantly shorter TCRB CDR3s in all four CD4+ subsets.

The sequenced template was cDNA made from the entire isolated RNA. The table came from immunoSEQ multiplex PCR; TCRdb's copy has only in-frame clones and leaves some out. The data show about 160,000 clones, approximately 7.8% seen once. Their target antigens are unknown. Sequenced input: central memory CD4+ T cells from blood. These receptors were taken from a woman aged 40 to 50 with type 1 diabetes.

The chain links TRBV7-2 to TRBJ2-1; D is perhaps TRBD2 (6 bases). The CDR3 extends over 16 amino acids. Germline V gives CDR1 SGHTA, CDR2 FQGNSA. Trimming stripped 2 bases from V and 9 bases from J, with 20 bases between. The DNA for the CDR3 is TGTGCCAGCAGCTTAACACCGGGACTTCTTGTCGGTGAGCAGTTCTTC. Encoded protein: CASSLTPGLLVGEQFF.

The V call is TRBV7-2, the J call TRBJ1-5, with unresolved D. V lost 5 bases, J lost 3 bases, and 14 bases lay in between. Germline V gene sequence: CDR1 SGHTA, CDR2 FQGNSA. This CDR3 contains 15 residues. The CDR3 region has the DNA TGTGCCAGCAGCCCCGAGGGTCTGGACAATCAGCCCCAGCATTTT. It specifies CASSPEGLDNQPQHF.

The chain recombines TRBV27 with TRBJ1-5; TRBD1 is a possible D gene (5 bases). Per germline, CDR1 MNHEY and CDR2 SMNVEV (reference sequence). V lost 8 bases and J 3 bases, leaving 17 bases between the germline ends. The CDR3 runs 15 residues. The CDR3 loop is CASRALTGHNQPQHF. CDR3 DNA: TGTGCCAGCCGCGCCCTAACAGGCCACAATCAGCCCCAGCATTTT.

CDR3 sequence (DNA): TGTGCCAGCATCTCCTCCGGGACTAGCGGGCGCAGCACAGATACGCAGTATTTT. Amino acid sequence: CASISSGTSGRSTDTQYF. J is TRBJ2-3 and V is TRBV7-9, with TRBD2 identical over 12 bases. Germline CDR1 SEHNR, CDR2 FQNEAQ (reference sequence). This CDR3 spans 18 amino acids. The V and J ends lost 7 bases and 0 bases, in that order; junction bases with no gene match: 11.

This chain connects TRBV28 to TRBJ1-5; possible D gene TRBD1, 5 bases. The CDR3 is 11 amino acids. Germline V gene data show CDR1 as MDHEN and CDR2 as SYDVKM. Trimming left V 8 bases short and J 5 bases short, with 7 bases between. The CDR3 reads CASGAYQPQHF. The CDR3 DNA sequence: TGTGCCAGCGGGGCTTATCAGCCCCAGCATTTT.

V and J are TRBV28 and TRBJ1-1, with 7 bases aligning to TRBD1. Germline V gene lookup returns CDR1 MDHEN and CDR2 SYDVKM. The CDR3 contains 14 residues. Unmatched junction bases numbered 4, after V lost 3 bases and J lost 3 bases. CDR3 in DNA: TGTGCCAGCAGTTTGGGGCAGGGGGACACTGAAGCTTTCTTT. Translation: CASSLGQGDTEAFF.

This clone turned up a few times. The chain couples TRBV19 to TRBJ2-2, with 7 bases that match TRBD2. Germline-derived CDR1 and CDR2 are LNHDA and SQIVND (reference sequence). V lost 4 bases to trimming and J lost 2 bases; unmatched junction nucleotides: 7. The CDR3 is made up of 16 amino acids. CDR3 bases: TGTGCCAGTAGTACCCCCCTAGCGGATAACACCGGGGAGCTGTTTTTT. Its protein product is CASSTPLADNTGELFF.

The rearrangement uses TRBV6-5 and TRBJ1-2, with TRBD1 matching over 7 bases. V trimming: 6 bases; J trimming: 11 bases; junction bases outside the gene matches: 6. Germline CDR1 is MNHEY and CDR2 is SVGAGI. The CDR3 loop spans 11 amino acids. CDR3 bases: TGTGCCAGCAGAGGCACGACAGGGTACACCTTC. It translates to CASRGTTGYTF.

As for this clone: Other DNA sequences within the sample encode an identical CDR3. The chain is built from TRBV29-1 and TRBJ2-7; D is possibly TRBD1 (6 bases). Germline V gene data show CDR1 as SQVTM and CDR2 as ANQGSEA. The CDR3 loop spans 13 amino acids. V was clipped by 1 base and J by 5 bases, with 12 bases between them. Here the CDR3 reads CSVEVGAGDEQYF. The CDR3 coding sequence is TGCAGCGTTGAAGTGGGGGCTGGGGACGAGCAGTACTTC.

There are a few counts of this clone. The J gene is TRBJ1-3, the V gene TRBV9, with 7 bases aligning to TRBD1. V lost 1 base to trimming and J lost 5 bases; unmatched junction nucleotides: 6. This CDR3 region has 15 residues. Germline V gene lookup returns CDR1 SGDLS and CDR2 YYNGEE. The CDR3 bases are TGTGCCAGCAGCGTAACTCGGACAGGTCGAAACACCATATATTTT. It yields the protein CASSVTRTGRNTIYF.